Sequencing of this T cell receptor (beta chain) was carried out in a study of blood T cell repertoires in COVID-19. In the source study's methods: For nucleated cells, counts were estimated from reference gene primer amplification. Sequencing used immunoSEQ multiplex PCR; TCRdb keeps in-frame clones, though not all of them. V, J and clone size are taken as reported in that table, and D and trimming were inferred from the DNA itself. The sample comprises about 140,000 clones, roughly 85% of which are singletons, and approximately 2.5% rests with the top ten. CDR1 is KGHSH and CDR2 is LQKENI in the germline V gene. The CDR3 has 15 residues. Trimming took 5 bases from V and 3 from J, leaving 16 bases between them.

Sequenced sample: peripheral blood. This TCR was sampled from a human donor with acute or convalescent COVID-19. The donor label of this sample is uncertain. The chain recombines TRBV18 with TRBJ1-1; D perhaps matches TRBD1 (6 bases). The chain's CDR3 is CASSWQGSVDTEAFF. Here the CDR3 DNA reads TGTGCCAGCTCATGGCAGGGGTCGGTGGACACTGAAGCTTTCTTT.